The clone carrying this T cell receptor (beta chain) was seen ten or more times. Its antigen is unidentified. Any patient presenting with uncontrolled infection, other autoimmune disease, pregnancy or lactation was left out. Researchers took RNA transcripts and amplified the TCR beta CDR3 regions from them. A first-round RT-PCR of the TCR CDR3 used the HTBI primer set. TCRdb re-called the multiplex PCR reads through MiXCR, storing one row per CDR3 protein. The sample records about 250,000 distinct CDR3 sequences, around 26% being singletons. This specimen comes from a study of T cells in Graves' hyperthyroidism and ophthalmopathy. Notes on the study in general: The model made its ophthalmopathy prediction, and onset followed a median approximately six months later. Most thyroid clonotypes that were expanded above 0.001 also turned up in blood.

This clonotype originated in a woman between 40 and 50 years old with Graves' ophthalmopathy. Input material: blood.

The chain's CDR3 is CASSTTGTGSYEQYF. The CDR3 region has the DNA TGTGCCAGCTCAACCACTGGGACAGGTTCCTACGAGCAGTACTTC. The V gene is TRBV18, the J gene TRBJ2-7, with TRBD1 identical over 8 bases. Germline V CDR1 and CDR2: KGHSH, LQKENI. After removal of 5 bases from V and 1 base from J, the junction contained 7 bases not matched to a gene. CDR3 length equals 15 residues.